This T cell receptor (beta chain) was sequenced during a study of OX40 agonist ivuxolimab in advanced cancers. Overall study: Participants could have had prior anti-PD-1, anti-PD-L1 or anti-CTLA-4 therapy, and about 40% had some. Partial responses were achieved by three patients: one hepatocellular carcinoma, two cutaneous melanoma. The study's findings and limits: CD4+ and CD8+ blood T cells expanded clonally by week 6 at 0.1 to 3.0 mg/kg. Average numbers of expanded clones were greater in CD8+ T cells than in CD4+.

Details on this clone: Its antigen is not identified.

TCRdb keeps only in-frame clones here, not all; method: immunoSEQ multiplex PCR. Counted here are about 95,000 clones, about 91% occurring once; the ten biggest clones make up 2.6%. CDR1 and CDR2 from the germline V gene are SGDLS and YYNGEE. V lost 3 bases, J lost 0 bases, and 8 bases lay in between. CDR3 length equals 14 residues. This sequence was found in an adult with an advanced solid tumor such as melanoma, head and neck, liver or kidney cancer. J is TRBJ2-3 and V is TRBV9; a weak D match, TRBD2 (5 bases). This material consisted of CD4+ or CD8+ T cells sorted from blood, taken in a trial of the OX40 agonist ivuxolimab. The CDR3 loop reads CASSGRPSTDTQYF. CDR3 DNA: TGTGCCAGCAGCGGGAGGCCTAGCACAGATACGCAGTATTTT.